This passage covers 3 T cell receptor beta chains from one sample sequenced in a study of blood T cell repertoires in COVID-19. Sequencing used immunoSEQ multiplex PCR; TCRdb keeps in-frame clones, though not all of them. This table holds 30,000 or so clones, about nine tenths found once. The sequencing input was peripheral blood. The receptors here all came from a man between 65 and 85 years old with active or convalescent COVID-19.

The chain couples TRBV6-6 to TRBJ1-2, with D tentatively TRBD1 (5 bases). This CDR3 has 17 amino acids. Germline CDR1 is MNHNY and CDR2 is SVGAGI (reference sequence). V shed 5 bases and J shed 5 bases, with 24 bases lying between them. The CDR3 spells CASSLLSGPRFLYGYTF. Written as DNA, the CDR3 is TGTGCCAGCAGTCTCTTATCAGGGCCCCGCTTTTTATATGGCTACACCTTC.

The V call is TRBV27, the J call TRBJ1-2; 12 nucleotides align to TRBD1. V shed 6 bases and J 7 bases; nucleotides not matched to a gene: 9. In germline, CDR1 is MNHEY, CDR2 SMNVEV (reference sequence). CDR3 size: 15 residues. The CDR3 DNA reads TGTGCCAGCAGCCCTATGGGGACAGGGGGCTTTGGCTACACCTTC. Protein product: CASSPMGTGGFGYTF.

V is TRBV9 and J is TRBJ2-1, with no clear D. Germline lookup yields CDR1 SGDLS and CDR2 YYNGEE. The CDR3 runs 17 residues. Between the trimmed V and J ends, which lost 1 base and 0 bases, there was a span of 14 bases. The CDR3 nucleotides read TGTGCCAGCAGCGTACGAGGTGAGTCAAGCTCCTACAATGAGCAGTTCTTC. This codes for CASSVRGESSSYNEQFF.